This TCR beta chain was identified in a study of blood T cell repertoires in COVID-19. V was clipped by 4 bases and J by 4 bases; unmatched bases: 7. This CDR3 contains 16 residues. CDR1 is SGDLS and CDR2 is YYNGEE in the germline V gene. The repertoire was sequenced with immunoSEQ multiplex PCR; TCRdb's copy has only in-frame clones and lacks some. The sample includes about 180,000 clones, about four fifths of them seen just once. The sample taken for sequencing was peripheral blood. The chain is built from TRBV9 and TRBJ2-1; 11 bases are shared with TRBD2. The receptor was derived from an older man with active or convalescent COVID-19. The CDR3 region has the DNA TGTGCCAGCAGCCGATCGACTAGCGGGAAATACAATGAGCAGTTCTTC. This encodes CASSRSTSGKYNEQFF.